The rows below give T cell receptor beta chains drawn from one sample of a study of early T cells in non-severe SARS-CoV-2 infection. TCRdb reprocessed the 5' RACE reads with MiXCR, giving one entry per CDR3 protein. The sample gives 60,000 to 75,000 distinct CDR3 sequences, approximately 10% of which show up once; roughly 5.8% is in the top ten. The sample consisted of whole blood, taken at baseline. Source of these receptors: an adult who was a healthcare worker with PCR-confirmed SARS-CoV-2 infection or an uninfected control (not recorded which). CDR3s include the opening cysteine and the closing phenylalanine or tryptophan. D genes are given only for firm matches. The listing skips clone size in some rows; elsewhere it reads once, few, many or a size class.

CDR3nt	CDR3aa	v_gene	j_gene	d_gene	abundance
TGCGCCAGCAGTGAGCTACAGACTTACGAGCAGTACTTC	CASSELQTYEQYF	TRBV10-2	TRBJ2-7	.	.
TGTGCCAGCAGCTTAATTTATGGGGATGGCTACACCTTC	CASSLIYGDGYTF	TRBV7-2	TRBJ1-2	.	few
TGCGCCAGCAGCTTAGGGACCGTCGTACGAGAGACCCAGTACTTC	CASSLGTVVRETQYF	TRBV5-1	TRBJ2-5	.	many
TGTGCCAGCAGCCCAGGAGGAGCCGGTAACACTGAAGCTTTCTTT	CASSPGGAGNTEAFF	TRBV4-2	TRBJ1-1	.	.
TGCAGTGCTAGAGCCCAGCGGGATAGCGCAGATACGCAGTATTTT	CSARAQRDSADTQYF	TRBV20-1	TRBJ2-3	TRBD2	few
TGTGCCAGCAGCACCCCGGGACACTTCTACGAGCAGTACTTC	CASSTPGHFYEQYF	TRBV7-9	TRBJ2-7	.	many
TGTGCCAGCAGCCGCACCACCGGGGAGCTGTTTTTT	CASSRTTGELFF	TRBV11-3	TRBJ2-2	.	few
TGTGCCAGCAGTAGGACAGGGAGCACAGATACGCAGTATTTT	CASSRTGSTDTQYF	TRBV12-3/TRBV12-4	TRBJ2-3	TRBD1	.
TGTGCCAGCAGCCACCCGCGGGCTTTCTACGAGCAGTACTTC	CASSHPRAFYEQYF	TRBV7-2	TRBJ2-7	.	.
TGTGCCAGCAGGGACAGAACCGGGGAGCTGTTTTTT	CASRDRTGELFF	TRBV6-6	TRBJ2-2	.	few
TGTGCAAGTCGCTCCTGTCACACGGGACTAGCGGATAACACCGGGGAGCTGTTTTTT	CASRSCHTGLADNTGELFF	TRBV12-2	TRBJ2-2	.	.
TGTGCCAGCTCACCACCTTCTGAAATGAGTACGCAGTATTTT	CASSPPSEMSTQYF	TRBV18	TRBJ2-3	.	.
TGTGCCAGCAGCCCCAGACGGTCTAGCGGGGGGCCAGGCACCGGGGAGCTGTTTTTT	CASSPRRSSGGPGTGELFF	TRBV5-8	TRBJ2-2	TRBD2	.
TGCGCCAGCAGCCAAGGGGGAAGGGGCCGGGACAGGGGAAATACGCAGTATTTT	CASSQGGRGRDRGNTQYF	TRBV4-1	TRBJ2-3	TRBD1	few
TGTGCCAGCAGCCCCTCCCCGGAAGAGACCCAGTACTTC	CASSPSPEETQYF	TRBV11-2	TRBJ2-5	.	.
TGTGCCAGCCGGGACTCCTACGAGCAGTACTTC	CASRDSYEQYF	TRBV3-1	TRBJ2-7	.	many
TGTGCCATCACCGGGACAGAGAACACCGGGGAGCTGTTTTTT	CAITGTENTGELFF	TRBV10-3	TRBJ2-2	TRBD1	.
TGTGCTAGTGGTTCCCAGGGTGGCACTGAAGCTTTCTTT	CASGSQGGTEAFF	TRBV12-5	TRBJ1-1	.	.
TGTGCCAGCAGCTTAGGATGGGACGCATCCTATGGCTACACCTTC	CASSLGWDASYGYTF	TRBV7-2	TRBJ1-2	.	many
TGTGCCTGGAGTCGGGCTGTGTTGGGCAATGAGCAGTTCTTC	CAWSRAVLGNEQFF	TRBV30	TRBJ2-1	.	few
TGTGCCAGCAGCTCTAATCAGGGGCCCTACGAGCAGTACTTC	CASSSNQGPYEQYF	TRBV11-2	TRBJ2-7	.	few
TGTGCCAGCAACGGACAGGGCCTTCTATTCACACCCCTCCACTTT	CASNGQGLLFTPLHF	TRBV28	TRBJ1-6	TRBD1	few
TGTGCCAGCAGCTTAATCCAGCGGGAGGTCGAGACCCAGTACTTC	CASSLIQREVETQYF	TRBV7-3	TRBJ2-5	TRBD2	many
TGTGCCACGACACTTAATGAAAAACTGTTTTTT	CATTLNEKLFF	TRBV19	TRBJ1-4	.	.
TGTGCCAGTAGTATTGATCCTGGGGCCAACGTCCTGACTTTC	CASSIDPGANVLTF	TRBV19	TRBJ2-6	.	.
TGTGCCAGCAGTTTTGAGGAGGACTACGAGCAGTACTTC	CASSFEEDYEQYF	TRBV6-5	TRBJ2-7	.	.
TGCAGTGCTAGTCCGGGACAGACAGCTGCATATGGCTACACCTTC	CSASPGQTAAYGYTF	TRBV20-1	TRBJ1-2	TRBD1	.
TGTGCCAGCAGCATGACAGGGTCCGGGGAGACCCAGTACTTC	CASSMTGSGETQYF	TRBV12-3/TRBV12-4	TRBJ2-5	TRBD1	many
TGTGCCAGCAGCTTATCCAGGGACACAGATACGCAGTATTTT	CASSLSRDTDTQYF	TRBV7-3	TRBJ2-3	.	few
TGCAGCGTTGCCGCCGGGACAGGGGGTCTCTACGAGCAGTACTTC	CSVAAGTGGLYEQYF	TRBV29-1	TRBJ2-7	TRBD1	many
TGTGCAAGTCGCCCTAAAATTCCCTCCGGGGACATGAACACTGAAGCTTTCTTT	CASRPKIPSGDMNTEAFF	TRBV12-2	TRBJ1-1	.	few
TGCAGCGTTGCCACCGGGGGTTATGGCTACACCTTC	CSVATGGYGYTF	TRBV29-1	TRBJ1-2	.	few
TGTGCCACGTTCAGTGGGGCTAACAATGAGCAGTTCTTC	CATFSGANNEQFF	TRBV28	TRBJ2-1	.	many
TGTGCCAGCAGGAGCCCCCGACAGAACACCGGGGAGCTGTTTTTT	CASRSPRQNTGELFF	TRBV11-2	TRBJ2-2	.	.
TGTGCCAGCAGCTTACCTCGGGACAGGGGTGTAGAAAAACTGTTTTTT	CASSLPRDRGVEKLFF	TRBV5-4	TRBJ1-4	TRBD1	many
TGTGCCACCCTTTCTAGCCTCGCCGAGCAGTACTTC	CATLSSLAEQYF	TRBV6-2/TRBV6-3	TRBJ2-7	.	few
TGTGCCAGCAGCCGGGACAGGGTCCTGACCGGGGAGCTGTTTTTT	CASSRDRVLTGELFF	TRBV7-9	TRBJ2-2	TRBD1	few
TGTGCCAGTAGGCGTGGGGAGACTGAGCAGTTCTTC	CASRRGETEQFF	TRBV19	TRBJ2-1	.	.
TGCGCCAGCAGCCCCGAGGGAGATCGACCCCTCCACTTT	CASSPEGDRPLHF	TRBV5-1	TRBJ1-6	.	.
TGCGCCAGCAGCTTGGAACAGGGTTCCCTGGATGGCTACACCTTC	CASSLEQGSLDGYTF	TRBV5-1	TRBJ1-2	.	many
TGCAGTGCAAGCTCAGCGGGGCGCACAGATACGCAGTATTTT	CSASSAGRTDTQYF	TRBV20-1	TRBJ2-3	TRBD2	few